This T cell receptor beta chain was recovered during a study of lymphopenia after photon versus proton radiotherapy. Findings of the study overall: After the lymphocyte nadir, photon-treated repertoires showed oligoclonal expansion, especially of CD8+ Temra cells.

The assay was immunoSEQ multiplex PCR, and TCRdb's table has in-frame clones only and misses some. The data show 15,000 to 20,000 clones, 88% seen once. This clone was seen only once. Antigen unknown. Sequencing used peripheral blood, obtained from a patient treated with proton-based radiotherapy. This clonotype originated in a man aged 65 to 79 with pancreatic cancer.

CDR3 protein: CASSMPRGHNQPQHF. The CDR3, as DNA: TGTGCCAGTAGTATGCCCCGGGGGCACAATCAGCCCCAGCATTTT. The gene calls are TRBV19 and TRBJ1-5; the D gene is possibly TRBD1 (6 bases). V was pared by 3 bases and J by 3 bases, with 12 bases between. Germline CDR1 reads LNHDA; CDR2 reads SQIVND (reference sequence). This CDR3 contains 15 residues.